These 27 T cell receptor beta chains share one sample of origin, sequenced in a study of T cells in Graves' hyperthyroidism and ophthalmopathy. The TCR beta CDR3 regions underwent amplification using RNA transcripts as the source. During a first-round RT-PCR of the TCR CDR3, the HTBI primer set was used. TCRdb redid the calling of the multiplex PCR reads with MiXCR, one entry per CDR3 protein. The sample has about 290,000 distinct CDR3 sequences, 13% seen once. The sequencing sample was made of blood. The receptors were sampled from a woman younger than 45 with Graves' hyperthyroidism that later progressed to Graves' ophthalmopathy.

This clonotype was detected a few times. The chain joins TRBV5-6 to TRBJ1-1, with a tentative D call TRBD1 (6 bases). V lost 2 bases and J lost 5, with 10 bases in between. The V gene's germline CDR1 is SGHDT and CDR2 YYEEEE. The CDR3 covers 13 residues. The CDR3 DNA reads TGTGCCAGCAGCTTTATACAGGGAACTGAAGCTTTCTTT. Translation: CASSFIQGTEAFF.

This clonotype has a count of ten or more. The V and J genes are TRBV18 and TRBJ2-7, with D perhaps matching TRBD1 or TRBD2 (5 bases each). This CDR3 spans 15 amino acids. Germline V gene data show CDR1 as KGHSH and CDR2 as LQKENI. V lost 0 bases, J lost 3 bases, and 12 bases lay in between. The CDR3 sequence: CASSPPKGPRYEQYF. In nucleotides, the CDR3 is TGTGCCAGCTCACCACCGAAGGGACCTCGCTACGAGCAGTACTTC.

This clonotype appeared many times. The rearrangement links TRBV12-3 or TRBV12-4 to TRBJ1-5, with D possibly being TRBD1 (5 bases). The ends were cut back, 5 bases at V and 0 bases at J, with 11 bases in the middle. There are 15 residues in the CDR3. CDR3 in amino acids: CASSGDPVSNQPQHF. In DNA, the CDR3 is TGTGCCAGCAGTGGGGACCCGGTTAGCAATCAGCCCCAGCATTTT.

In this sample, this clonotype turned up many times. This chain uses TRBV20-1 with TRBJ1-5; 9 nucleotides line up with TRBD1. V trimming: 5 bases; J trimming: 7 bases; junction bases outside the gene matches: 6. CDR3 length equals 13 residues. Germline V gives CDR1 DFQATT, CDR2 SNEGSKA (reference sequence). CDR3 DNA: TGCAGTGCTGCACAGGGGGCCGGACAGCCCCAGCATTTT. Its translation: CSAAQGAGQPQHF.

This clonotype was counted at least ten times. The chain combines TRBV10-3 with TRBJ2-7, with 8 bases matching TRBD2. CDR3 length equals 13 residues. V shed 9 bases and J 7 bases; nucleotides not matched to a gene: 11. The germline gives CDR1 ENHRY, CDR2 SYGVKD. CDR3 nucleotides: TGTGCCATTATGGACTTGCGGGGGGCAGAGCAGTACTTC. Protein: CAIMDLRGAEQYF.

With regard to this clonotype: A clone one base away is much larger, so this may be a read error. This chain links TRBV9 with TRBJ2-7, with 9 bases matching TRBD2. This CDR3 has 13 amino acids. Germline V gene data show CDR1 as SGDLS and CDR2 as YYNGEE. CDR3 residues: CASSVTSGYGQYF. The CDR3 coding sequence is TGTGCCAGCAGCGTGACTAGCGGTTACGGGCAGTACTTC.

A few counts support this clonotype. The V and J genes are TRBV7-2 and TRBJ1-6; possible D gene TRBD1, 6 bases. The CDR3 has 14 amino acids. Trimming took off 2 bases at V and 10 bases at J, with 12 bases between the two ends. CDR1 is SGHTA, CDR2 FQGNSA, per germline. In DNA form, the CDR3 reads TGTGCCAGCAGCTTATTAGGGCAGGGGTCACCCCTCCACTTT. It translates to CASSLLGQGSPLHF.

This clonotype was seen ten or more times. The chain is built from TRBV4-3 and TRBJ2-2; 13 nucleotides match TRBD2. The J segment lost 1 base and the V segment lost 3 bases, leaving 5 bases of the junction unmatched. Per the germline V gene, CDR1 is LGHNA and CDR2 is YSLEER. This CDR3 comprises 18 residues. In DNA, the CDR3 is TGCGCCAGCAGCCAGGGGACTAGCGGGATTAGGAACACCGGGGAGCTGTTTTTT. Translated: CASSQGTSGIRNTGELFF.

This clonotype was detected many times. This rearrangement joins TRBV6-1 to TRBJ2-7, with TRBD1 matching over 8 bases. The CDR3 spans 14 residues. With 4 bases clipped from V and 7 bases from J, the junction kept 9 bases outside the gene matches. Germline CDR1 reads MNHNS; CDR2 reads SASEGT. CDR3 nucleotides: TGTGCCAGCAGTGCGGACAGGGCCACGGGGGAGCAGTACTTC. It codes for CASSADRATGEQYF.

This chain connects TRBV7-3 to TRBJ2-1; tentatively, D is TRBD2 (6 bases). Germline CDR1 SGHTA, CDR2 FQGTGA. V was shortened by 1 base and J by 9 bases, with 13 bases between the two germline ends. CDR3 size: 14 residues. The CDR3 is CASSLIASGGEQFF. Written as DNA, the CDR3 is TGTGCCAGCAGCTTAATAGCCTCCGGGGGTGAGCAGTTCTTC.

This chain links TRBV7-9 with TRBJ2-1; 9 bases are a match to TRBD2. This CDR3 has 15 amino acids. Germline V gene sequence: CDR1 SEHNR, CDR2 FQNEAQ (reference sequence). The junction had 3 bases not matched to a gene; V was cut back by 1 base and J by 5 bases. CDR3 coding DNA: TGTGCCAGCAGCTTAGGCCAGCGGGGGGACAATGAGCAGTTCTTC. Translating it yields CASSLGQRGDNEQFF.

This clonotype was observed a handful of times. This chain joins TRBV10-3 and TRBJ2-7; 8 nucleotides match TRBD2. The CDR3 contains 12 residues. From germline, CDR1 is ENHRY and CDR2 SYGVKD. After removal of 11 bases from V and 5 bases from J, the junction contained 8 bases not matched to a gene. The CDR3 sequence: CASGRVENEQYF. The CDR3, as DNA: TGTGCCTCCGGGAGGGTAGAGAACGAGCAGTACTTC.

There are a few counts of this clonotype. The chain recombines TRBV6-2 or TRBV6-3 with TRBJ2-3, with TRBD2 identical over 7 bases. Germline V gives CDR1 MNHEY, CDR2 SVGEGT. Trimming cost V 0 bases and J 6 bases; bases outside gene matches: 18. This CDR3 contains 19 residues. DNA for the CDR3: TGTGCCAGCAGTTACTCGATACTAGCGTCGGTCCTTTATCACGATACGCAGTATTTT. Protein sequence: CASSYSILASVLYHDTQYF.

This clonotype was counted only a few times. Germline is not matched at one junction end, which may reflect a read error. J is TRBJ2-1 and V is TRBV30; 9 positions match TRBD2. The CDR3 has 11 residues. The V gene's germline CDR1 is GTSNPN and CDR2 SVGIG (reference sequence). CDR3 protein: CAWSSSGILIF. CDR3 bases: TGTGCCTGGAGTTCTAGCGGGATTCTTATCTTC.

This clonotype was counted ten times or more. The chain couples TRBV27 to TRBJ2-7; 10 bases match TRBD2. CDR3 length: 17 amino acids. The ends lost 6 bases at V and 4 bases at J; junction bases unmatched: 15. The germline CDR1 and CDR2 sequences are MNHEY and SMNVEV (reference sequence). Here the CDR3 reads CASSLPVGGAGGYEQYF. For the CDR3, the DNA is TGTGCCAGCAGCCTTCCTGTGGGGGGAGCGGGAGGGTACGAGCAGTACTTC.

With regard to this clonotype: This sequence may be a read error, since a much larger clone differs from it by one base. Because it lacks the conserved phenylalanine or tryptophan at the end, this CDR3 is likely a read error. CDR3 sequence: CASSLRTLNTGELFL. The DNA for the CDR3 is TGTGCCAGCAGCCTAAGGACCCTGAACACCGGGGAGCTGTTTCTT. V is TRBV7-8 and J is TRBJ2-2; D is unresolved. CDR1 SGHVS and CDR2 FQNEAQ come from the germline V gene. This CDR3 has 15 amino acids. V was shortened by 5 bases and J by 1 base, with 11 bases between the two germline ends.

This clonotype has at least ten counts. The chain combines TRBV7-8 with TRBJ1-1; tentative D call: TRBD1 (5 bases). In germline, CDR1 is SGHVS, CDR2 FQNEAQ. The CDR3 is made up of 14 amino acids. Trimming removed 5 bases from V and 2 bases from J, with 12 bases in between. DNA of the CDR3: TGTGCCAGCAGCGTTCTACAGGTTAACACTGAAGCTTTCTTT. This encodes CASSVLQVNTEAFF.

At least ten counts were recorded for this clonotype. The chain couples TRBV12-3 or TRBV12-4 to TRBJ2-2; 9 nucleotides match TRBD1. V dropped 5 bases and J dropped 5; count of bases not matched to a gene: 9. CDR3 length: 16 amino acids. CDR3 amino acids: CASSPGTGRGTGELFF. In DNA, the CDR3 is TGTGCCAGCAGTCCCGGGACAGGGAGGGGGACCGGGGAGCTGTTTTTT.

This clonotype turned up a few times. The chain has TRBV19 and TRBJ1-4; D may be TRBD1 (5 bases). V gave up 10 bases and J gave up 10 bases, with 22 bases separating them. CDR1 and CDR2 from the germline V gene are LNHDA and SQIVND (reference sequence). CDR3 length: 14 residues. Here the CDR3 DNA reads TGTGCCACCAAAAGGGGACGGGATGATGGAAAACTGTTTTTT. Its protein product is CATKRGRDDGKLFF. Together with reference TRBV19 and TRBJ1-4, the CDR3 gives the full variable domain: DGGITQSPKYLFRKEGQNVTLSCEQNLNHDAMYWYRQDPGQGLRLIYYSQIVNDFQKGDIAEGYSVSREKKESFPLTVTSAQKNPTAFYLCATKRGRDDGKLFFGSGTQLSVL.

This clonotype was seen many times. This chain connects TRBV10-2 to TRBJ2-7; no definite D call. The ends were cut back, 2 bases at V and 5 bases at J, with 13 bases in the middle. CDR1 WSHSY and CDR2 SAAADI come from the germline V gene. CDR3 length: 14 residues. The DNA for the CDR3 is TGCGCCAGCAGTGAGAGTTGGACGCCCCACGAGCAGTACTTC. This codes for CASSESWTPHEQYF.

This clonotype was observed many times. The chain combines TRBV20-1 with TRBJ1-1, with D perhaps matching TRBD1 (5 bases). The CDR3 has 13 residues. Trimming stripped 3 bases from V and 0 bases from J, with 8 bases between. The germline CDR1 and CDR2 sequences are DFQATT and SNEGSKA (reference sequence). CDR3 DNA sequence: TGCAGTGCTAGGGGGGACTTGAACACTGAAGCTTTCTTT. Translating gives CSARGDLNTEAFF.

This clonotype was observed at least ten times. The chain couples TRBV12-3 or TRBV12-4 to TRBJ2-1; D possibly matches TRBD1 or TRBD2 (5 bases each). V was shortened by 6 bases and J by 5 bases, with 8 bases between the two germline ends. This CDR3 is built from 12 residues. The CDR3, as DNA: TGTGCCAGCAGGGGACGGGACAATGAGCAGTTCTTC. It translates to CASRGRDNEQFF.

This clonotype occurred a few times. CDR3 nucleotide sequence: TGTGCCAGCAGCCAATCGGGCGGGGCCGGGGGCTACAATGAGCAGTTCTTC. It encodes CASSQSGGAGGYNEQFF. The rearrangement uses TRBV7-2 and TRBJ2-1; D perhaps matches TRBD2 (6 bases). Trimming left V 5 bases short and J 3 bases short, with 20 bases between. Per germline, CDR1 SGHTA and CDR2 FQGNSA. This CDR3 has 17 residues.

The rearrangement links TRBV4-1 to TRBJ2-1, with 9 bases matching TRBD1. Germline V gives CDR1 MGHRA, CDR2 YSYEKL. The CDR3 spans 15 residues. V lost 1 base, J lost 9 bases, and 7 bases stayed unmatched. The CDR3 region has the DNA TGCGCCAGCAGCCAAGTGCTGACAGGGGGGATTGAGCAGTTCTTC. It yields the protein CASSQVLTGGIEQFF.

This CDR3 reads CASKVVEGETQYF. CDR3 bases: TGTGCCAGCAAGGTGGTAGAGGGAGAGACCCAGTACTTC. The chain joins TRBV27 to TRBJ2-5; D possibly corresponds to TRBD2 (5 bases). From germline, CDR1 is MNHEY and CDR2 SMNVEV (reference sequence). The CDR3 has 13 residues. Trimming shortened V by 7 bases and J by 4 bases, and 13 bases separated the two germline ends.

This clonotype was seen ten or more times. V gene TRBV28 combines with J gene TRBJ2-1, with a tentative D call TRBD2 (5 bases). This CDR3 comprises 15 residues. Germline V gene lookup returns CDR1 MDHEN and CDR2 SYDVKM. Trimming stripped 2 bases from V and 8 bases from J, with 16 bases between. In DNA, the CDR3 is TGTGCCAGCAGTTTAGACGGGGTCCTTGGCGATGAGCAGTTCTTC. Protein sequence: CASSLDGVLGDEQFF.

The chain joins TRBV5-1 to TRBJ2-5; 12 nucleotides align to TRBD1. Unmatched junction bases numbered 11, after V lost 3 bases and J lost 5 bases. This CDR3 spans 17 amino acids. The V gene's germline CDR1 is SGHRS and CDR2 YFSETQ. The CDR3: CASSSLLGGTGGETQYF. For the CDR3, the DNA is TGCGCCAGCAGCTCCCTTTTGGGCGGGACAGGGGGCGAGACCCAGTACTTC.